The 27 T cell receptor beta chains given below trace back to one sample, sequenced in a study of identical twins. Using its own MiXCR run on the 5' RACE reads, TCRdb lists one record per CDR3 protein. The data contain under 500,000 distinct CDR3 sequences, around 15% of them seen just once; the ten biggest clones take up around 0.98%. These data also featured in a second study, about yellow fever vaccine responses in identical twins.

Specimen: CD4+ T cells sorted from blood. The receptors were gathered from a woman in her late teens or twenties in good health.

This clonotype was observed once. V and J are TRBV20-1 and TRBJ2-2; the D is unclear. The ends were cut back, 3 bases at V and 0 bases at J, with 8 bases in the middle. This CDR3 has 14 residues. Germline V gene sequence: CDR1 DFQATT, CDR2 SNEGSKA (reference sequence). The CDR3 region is CSARADTNTGELFF. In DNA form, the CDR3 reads TGCAGTGCTAGGGCGGATACGAACACCGGGGAGCTGTTTTTT.

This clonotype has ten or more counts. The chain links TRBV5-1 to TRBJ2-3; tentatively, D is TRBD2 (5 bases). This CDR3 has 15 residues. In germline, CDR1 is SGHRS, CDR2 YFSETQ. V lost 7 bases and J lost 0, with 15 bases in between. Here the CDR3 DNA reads TGCGCCAGCTCCACCGAGGGCAGAAGCACAGATACGCAGTATTTT. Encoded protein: CASSTEGRSTDTQYF.

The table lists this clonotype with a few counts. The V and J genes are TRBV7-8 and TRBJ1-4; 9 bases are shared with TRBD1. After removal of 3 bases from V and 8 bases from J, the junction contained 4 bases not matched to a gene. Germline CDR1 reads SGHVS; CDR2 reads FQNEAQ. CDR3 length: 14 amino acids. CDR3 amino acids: CASSFRDRAEKLFF. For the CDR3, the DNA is TGTGCCAGCAGCTTCCGGGACAGGGCGGAAAAACTGTTTTTT.

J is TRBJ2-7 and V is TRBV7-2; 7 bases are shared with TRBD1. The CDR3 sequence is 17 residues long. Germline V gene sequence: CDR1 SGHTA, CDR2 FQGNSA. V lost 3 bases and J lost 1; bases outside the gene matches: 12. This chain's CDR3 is CASSFRTGITSSYEQYF. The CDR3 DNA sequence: TGTGCCAGCAGCTTTAGGACAGGTATTACGTCATCCTACGAGCAGTACTTC.

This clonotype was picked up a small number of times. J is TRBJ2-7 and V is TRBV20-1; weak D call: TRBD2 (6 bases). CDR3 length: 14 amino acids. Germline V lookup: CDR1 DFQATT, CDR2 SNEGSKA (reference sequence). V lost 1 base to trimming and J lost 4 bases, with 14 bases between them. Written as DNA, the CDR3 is TGCAGTGCTAGAGGGCTAGCGACTGCTTACGAGCAGTACTTC. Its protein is CSARGLATAYEQYF.

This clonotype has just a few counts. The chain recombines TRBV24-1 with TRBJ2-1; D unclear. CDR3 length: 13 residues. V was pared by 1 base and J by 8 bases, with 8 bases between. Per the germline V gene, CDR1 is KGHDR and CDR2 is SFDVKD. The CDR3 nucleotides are TGTGCCACCAGTGATTTATGGAGAGATGAGCAGTTCTTC. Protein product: CATSDLWRDEQFF.

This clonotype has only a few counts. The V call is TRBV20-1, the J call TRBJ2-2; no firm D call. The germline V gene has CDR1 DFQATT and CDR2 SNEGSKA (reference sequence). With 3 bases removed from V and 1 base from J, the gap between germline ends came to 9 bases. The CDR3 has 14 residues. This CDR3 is CSASQVRNTGELFF. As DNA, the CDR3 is TGCAGTGCTAGCCAGGTCCGGAACACCGGGGAGCTGTTTTTT.

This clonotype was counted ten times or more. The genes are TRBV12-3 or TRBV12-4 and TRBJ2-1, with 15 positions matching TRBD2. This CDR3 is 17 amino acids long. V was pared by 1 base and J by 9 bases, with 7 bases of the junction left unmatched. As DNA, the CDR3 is TGTGCCAGCAGTTTAGAGAGGACTAGCGGGAGGGGGGGTGAGCAGTTCTTC. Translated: CASSLERTSGRGGEQFF.

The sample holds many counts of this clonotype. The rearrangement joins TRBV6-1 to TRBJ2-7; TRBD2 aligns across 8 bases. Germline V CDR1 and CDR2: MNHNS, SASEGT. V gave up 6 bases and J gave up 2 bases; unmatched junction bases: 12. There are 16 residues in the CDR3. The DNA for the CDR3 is TGTGCCAGCAGCGACGTGGGCGGGAGGCTCCCCTACGAGCAGTACTTC. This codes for CASSDVGGRLPYEQYF.

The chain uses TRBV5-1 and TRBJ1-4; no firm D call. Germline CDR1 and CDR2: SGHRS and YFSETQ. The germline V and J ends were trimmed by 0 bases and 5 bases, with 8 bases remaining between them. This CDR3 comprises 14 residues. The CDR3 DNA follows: TGCGCCAGCAGCTTGGAAGGGCCCAATGAAAAACTGTTTTTT. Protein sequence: CASSLEGPNEKLFF. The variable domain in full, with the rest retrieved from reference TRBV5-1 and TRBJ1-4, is KAGVTQTPRYLIKTRGQQVTLSCSPISGHRSVSWYQQTPGQGLQFLFEYFSETQRNKGNFPGRFSGRQFSNSRSEMNVSTLELGDSALYLCASSLEGPNEKLFFGSGTQLSVL.

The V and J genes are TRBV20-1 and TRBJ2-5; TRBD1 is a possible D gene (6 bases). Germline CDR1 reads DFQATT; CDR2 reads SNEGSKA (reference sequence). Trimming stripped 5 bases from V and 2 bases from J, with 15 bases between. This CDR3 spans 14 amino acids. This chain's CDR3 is CSAPQGVGQETQYF. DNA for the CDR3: TGCAGTGCTCCACAGGGCGTGGGGCAAGAGACCCAGTACTTC.

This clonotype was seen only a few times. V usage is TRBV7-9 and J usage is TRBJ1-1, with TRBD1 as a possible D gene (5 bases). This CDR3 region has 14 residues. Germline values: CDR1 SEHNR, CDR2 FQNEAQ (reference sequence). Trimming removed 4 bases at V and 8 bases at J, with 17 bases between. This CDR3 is CASSSIPRPGEAFF. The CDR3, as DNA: TGTGCCAGCAGCTCAATTCCCAGGCCAGGGGAAGCTTTCTTT.

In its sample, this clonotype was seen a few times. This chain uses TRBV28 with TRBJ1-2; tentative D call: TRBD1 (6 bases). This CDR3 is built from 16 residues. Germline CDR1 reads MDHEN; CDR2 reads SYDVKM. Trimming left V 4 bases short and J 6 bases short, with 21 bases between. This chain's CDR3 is CASSSPWGGGIDGYTF. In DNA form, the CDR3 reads TGTGCCAGCAGTTCCCCCTGGGGAGGGGGAATTGATGGCTACACCTTC.

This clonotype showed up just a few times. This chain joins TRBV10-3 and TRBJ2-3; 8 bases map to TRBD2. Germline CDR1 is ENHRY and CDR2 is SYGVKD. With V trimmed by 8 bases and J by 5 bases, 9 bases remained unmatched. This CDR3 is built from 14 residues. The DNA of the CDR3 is TGTGCCATCGCGATCGGGGGGGCCCAAGATACGCAGTATTTT. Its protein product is CAIAIGGAQDTQYF.

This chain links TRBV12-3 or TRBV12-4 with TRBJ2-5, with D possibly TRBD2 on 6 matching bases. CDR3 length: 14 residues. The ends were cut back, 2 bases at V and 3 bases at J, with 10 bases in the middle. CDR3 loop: CASSLWDFKETQYF. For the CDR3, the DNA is TGTGCCAGCAGTTTATGGGACTTCAAAGAGACCCAGTACTTC.

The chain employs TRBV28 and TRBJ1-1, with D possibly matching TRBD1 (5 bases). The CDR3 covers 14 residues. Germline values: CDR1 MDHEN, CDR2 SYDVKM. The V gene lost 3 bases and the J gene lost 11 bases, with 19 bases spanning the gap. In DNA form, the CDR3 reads TGTGCCAGCAGTTTGTGGACAAGCGGCCGTCGGGCTTTCTTT. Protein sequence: CASSLWTSGRRAFF.

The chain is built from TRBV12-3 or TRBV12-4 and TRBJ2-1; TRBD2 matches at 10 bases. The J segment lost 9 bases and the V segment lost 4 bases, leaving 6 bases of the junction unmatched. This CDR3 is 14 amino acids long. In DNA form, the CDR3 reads TGTGCCAGCAGTTCCAGCGGGAGGGGAACTGAGCAGTTCTTC. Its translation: CASSSSGRGTEQFF.

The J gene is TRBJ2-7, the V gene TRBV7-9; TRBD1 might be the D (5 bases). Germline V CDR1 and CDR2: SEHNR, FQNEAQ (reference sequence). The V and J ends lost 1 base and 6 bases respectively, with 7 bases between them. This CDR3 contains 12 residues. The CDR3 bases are TGTGCCAGCAGCTTAGACAGGACCGAGCAGTACTTC. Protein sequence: CASSLDRTEQYF.

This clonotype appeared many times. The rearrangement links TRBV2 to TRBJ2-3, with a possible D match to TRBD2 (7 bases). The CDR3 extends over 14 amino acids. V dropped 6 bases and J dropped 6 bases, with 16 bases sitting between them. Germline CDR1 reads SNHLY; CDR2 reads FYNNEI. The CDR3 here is CASSVEGGADTQYF. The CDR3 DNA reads TGTGCCAGCAGCGTTGAGGGGGGGGCGGATACGCAGTATTTT.

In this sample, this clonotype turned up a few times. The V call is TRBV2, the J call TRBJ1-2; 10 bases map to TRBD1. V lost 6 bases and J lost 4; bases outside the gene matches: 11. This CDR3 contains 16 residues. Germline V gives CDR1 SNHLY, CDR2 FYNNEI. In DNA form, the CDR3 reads TGTGCCAGCAGCCCGAGGACAGGGGGGGCGGTCTATGGCTACACCTTC. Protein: CASSPRTGGAVYGYTF.

The chain's CDR3 is CAISSGRGKQNTGELFF. The CDR3 DNA sequence: TGTGCCATCAGCTCTGGCAGGGGGAAGCAGAACACCGGGGAGCTGTTTTTT. The rearrangement links TRBV10-3 to TRBJ2-2; 7 bases line up with TRBD1. The CDR3 has 17 residues. Germline values: CDR1 ENHRY, CDR2 SYGVKD. With 6 bases clipped from V and 1 base from J, the junction kept 11 bases outside the gene matches.

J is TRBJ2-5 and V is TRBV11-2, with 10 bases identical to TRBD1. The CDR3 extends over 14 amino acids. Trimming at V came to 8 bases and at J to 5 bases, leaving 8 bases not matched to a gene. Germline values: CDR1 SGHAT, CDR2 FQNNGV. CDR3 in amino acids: CASHLAGQGETQYF. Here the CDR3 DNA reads TGTGCCAGCCACCTGGCGGGACAGGGGGAGACCCAGTACTTC.

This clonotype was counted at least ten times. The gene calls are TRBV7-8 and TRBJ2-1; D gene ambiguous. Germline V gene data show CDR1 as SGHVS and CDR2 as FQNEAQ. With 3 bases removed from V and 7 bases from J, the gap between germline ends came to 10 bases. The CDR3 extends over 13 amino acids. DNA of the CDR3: TGTGCCAGCAGCTTCAGGAAATGGAATGAGCAGTTCTTC. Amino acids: CASSFRKWNEQFF.

The CDR3 region has the DNA TGCGCCAGCAGCTCCGATGGGGGCACCTACGAGCAGTACTTC. Translation: CASSSDGGTYEQYF. The chain employs TRBV5-1 and TRBJ2-7; a weak D match, TRBD1 (6 bases). Germline values: CDR1 SGHRS, CDR2 YFSETQ. Trimming left V 3 bases short and J 2 bases short, with 12 bases between. The CDR3 sequence is 14 residues long.

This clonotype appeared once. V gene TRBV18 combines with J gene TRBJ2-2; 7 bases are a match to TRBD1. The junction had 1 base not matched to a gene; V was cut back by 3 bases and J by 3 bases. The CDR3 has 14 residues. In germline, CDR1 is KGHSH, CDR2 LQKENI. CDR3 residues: CASSPGQDTGELFF. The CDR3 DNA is TGTGCCAGCTCACCCGGACAGGACACCGGGGAGCTGTTTTTT.

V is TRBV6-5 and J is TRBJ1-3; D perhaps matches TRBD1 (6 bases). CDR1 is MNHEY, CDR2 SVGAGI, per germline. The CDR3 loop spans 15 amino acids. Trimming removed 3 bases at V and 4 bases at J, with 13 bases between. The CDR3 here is CASSYLGAPGNTIYF. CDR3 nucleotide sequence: TGTGCCAGCAGTTATCTGGGGGCGCCCGGAAACACCATATATTTT.

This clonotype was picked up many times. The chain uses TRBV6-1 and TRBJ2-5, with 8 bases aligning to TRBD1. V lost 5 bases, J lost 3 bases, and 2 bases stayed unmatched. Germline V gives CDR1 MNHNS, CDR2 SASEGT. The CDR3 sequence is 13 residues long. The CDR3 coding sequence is TGTGCCAGCAGTCCGGACAGGGAAGAGACCCAGTACTTC. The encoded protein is CASSPDREETQYF.